Listed here is a single T cell receptor (beta chain). This sample was taken from a study of blood T cell repertoires in COVID-19. Whole-study context: COVID-19 samples from acute and convalescent phases originated in the United States, Italy and Spain. The analysed material was cDNA or gDNA that came from T cells, B-cell-depleted T cells, or PBMCs.

V was trimmed by 3 bases and J by 1 base, leaving 13 bases between them. The CDR3 contains 16 residues. The V gene's germline CDR1 is LNHDA and CDR2 SQIVND (reference sequence). In the authors' methods: Estimates of nucleated cell counts were drawn from the amplification of reference gene primers. The assay was immunoSEQ multiplex PCR, and TCRdb's table has in-frame clones only and misses some. V and J calls plus clone size are reproduced from that table; the DNA served to infer D and trimming. The profile shows around 300,000 clones, around 85% of them singletons. The rearrangement links TRBV19 to TRBJ2-1; a weak D match, TRBD2 (5 bases). The sample taken for sequencing was peripheral blood. This TCR was sampled from a woman under 40 who had recovered from COVID-19. In DNA, the CDR3 is TGTGCCAGTAGTATCGGGCTGGGCGGGTCCTACAATGAGCAGTTCTTC. Residues: CASSIGLGGSYNEQFF.